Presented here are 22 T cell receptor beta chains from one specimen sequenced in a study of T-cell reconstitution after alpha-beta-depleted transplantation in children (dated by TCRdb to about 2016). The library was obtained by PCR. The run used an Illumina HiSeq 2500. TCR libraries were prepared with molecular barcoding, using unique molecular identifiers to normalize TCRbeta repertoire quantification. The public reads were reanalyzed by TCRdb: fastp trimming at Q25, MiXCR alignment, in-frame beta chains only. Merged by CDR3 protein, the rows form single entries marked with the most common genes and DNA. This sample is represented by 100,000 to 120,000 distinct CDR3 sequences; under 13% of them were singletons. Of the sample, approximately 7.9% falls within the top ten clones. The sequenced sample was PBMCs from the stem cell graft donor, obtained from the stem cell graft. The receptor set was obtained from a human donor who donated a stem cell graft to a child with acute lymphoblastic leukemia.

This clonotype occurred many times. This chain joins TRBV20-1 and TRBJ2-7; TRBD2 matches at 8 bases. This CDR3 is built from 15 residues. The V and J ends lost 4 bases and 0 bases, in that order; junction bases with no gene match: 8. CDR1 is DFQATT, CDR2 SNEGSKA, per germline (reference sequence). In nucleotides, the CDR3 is TGCAGTGCTATTTTTCTAGCGGGTCGCTCCTACGAGCAGTACTTC. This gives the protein CSAIFLAGRSYEQYF.

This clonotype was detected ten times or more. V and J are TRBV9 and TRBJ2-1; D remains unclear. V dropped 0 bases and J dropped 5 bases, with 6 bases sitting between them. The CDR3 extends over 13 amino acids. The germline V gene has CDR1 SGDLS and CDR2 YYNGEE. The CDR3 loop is CASSVGQHNEQFF. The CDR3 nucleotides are TGTGCCAGCAGCGTAGGGCAGCACAATGAGCAGTTCTTC.

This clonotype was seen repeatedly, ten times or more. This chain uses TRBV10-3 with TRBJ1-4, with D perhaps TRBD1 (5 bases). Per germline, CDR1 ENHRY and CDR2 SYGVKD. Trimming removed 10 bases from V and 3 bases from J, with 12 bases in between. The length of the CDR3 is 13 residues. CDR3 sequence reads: CATSLGANEKLFF. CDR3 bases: TGTGCCACCTCCTTGGGGGCTAATGAAAAACTGTTTTTT.

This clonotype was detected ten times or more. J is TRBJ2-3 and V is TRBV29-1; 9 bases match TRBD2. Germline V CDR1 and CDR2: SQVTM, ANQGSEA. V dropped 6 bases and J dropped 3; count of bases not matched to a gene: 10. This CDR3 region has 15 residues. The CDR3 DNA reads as TGCAGCGTCCGCCTCCGACTAGCGGAAACAGATACGCAGTATTTT. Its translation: CSVRLRLAETDTQYF.

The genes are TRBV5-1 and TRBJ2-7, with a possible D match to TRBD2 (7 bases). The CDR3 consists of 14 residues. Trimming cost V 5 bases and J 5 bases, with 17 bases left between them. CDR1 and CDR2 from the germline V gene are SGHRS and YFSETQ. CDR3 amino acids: CASRRGGGPDEQYF. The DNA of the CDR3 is TGCGCCAGCAGAAGGGGGGGGGGCCCCGACGAGCAGTACTTC.

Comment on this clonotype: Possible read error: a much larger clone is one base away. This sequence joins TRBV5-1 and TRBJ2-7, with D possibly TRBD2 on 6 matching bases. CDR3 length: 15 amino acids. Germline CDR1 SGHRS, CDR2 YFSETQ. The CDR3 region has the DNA TGCGCCAGCAGCTTCAGAGCGGGTTCCTCCTACGAGCGGTACTTC. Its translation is CASSFRAGSSYERYF.

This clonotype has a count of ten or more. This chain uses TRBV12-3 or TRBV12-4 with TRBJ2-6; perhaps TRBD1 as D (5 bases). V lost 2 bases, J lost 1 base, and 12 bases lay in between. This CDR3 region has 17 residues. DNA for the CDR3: TGTGCCAGCAGTTTATATTCCGGACAATCTGGGGCCAACGTCCTGACTTTC. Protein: CASSLYSGQSGANVLTF.

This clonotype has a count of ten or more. CDR3 nucleotides: TGTGCTACAGATACGCAGTATTTT. It codes for CATDTQYF. The J gene is TRBJ2-3, the V gene TRBV7-9; D is unresolved. Germline lookup yields CDR1 SEHNR and CDR2 FQNEAQ (reference sequence). This CDR3 has 8 amino acids.

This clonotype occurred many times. The chain's CDR3 is CASSPEGQASSYNSPLHF. For the CDR3, the DNA is TGTGCCAGCAGTCCCGAGGGACAGGCGAGCTCCTATAATTCACCCCTCCACTTT. V is TRBV6-1 and J is TRBJ1-6; 8 nucleotides line up with TRBD1. Germline-derived CDR1 and CDR2 are MNHNS and SASEGT. There are 18 residues in the CDR3. V trimming: 5 bases; J trimming: 0 bases; junction bases outside the gene matches: 9.

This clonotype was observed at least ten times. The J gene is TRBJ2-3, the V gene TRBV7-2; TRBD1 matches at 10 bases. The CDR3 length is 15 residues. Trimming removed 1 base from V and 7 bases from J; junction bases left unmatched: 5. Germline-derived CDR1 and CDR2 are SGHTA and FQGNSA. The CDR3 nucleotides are TGTGCCAGCAGCTTAGGTCGGACAGGGGGAAATACGCAGTATTTT. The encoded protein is CASSLGRTGGNTQYF.

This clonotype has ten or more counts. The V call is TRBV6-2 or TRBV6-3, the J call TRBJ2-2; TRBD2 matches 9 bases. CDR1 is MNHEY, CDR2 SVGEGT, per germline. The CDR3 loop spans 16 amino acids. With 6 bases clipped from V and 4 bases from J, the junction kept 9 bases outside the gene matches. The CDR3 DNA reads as TGTGCCAGCAGCTCGCCTAGACTAGCGGCCACCGGGGAGCTGTTTTTT. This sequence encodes CASSSPRLAATGELFF.

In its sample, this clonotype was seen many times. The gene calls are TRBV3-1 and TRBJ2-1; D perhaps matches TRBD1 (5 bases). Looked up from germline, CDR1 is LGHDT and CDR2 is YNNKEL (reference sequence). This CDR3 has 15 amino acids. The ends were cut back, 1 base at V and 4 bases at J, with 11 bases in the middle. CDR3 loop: CASSQGGQLYNEQFF. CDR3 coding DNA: TGTGCCAGCAGCCAAGGAGGACAACTATACAATGAGCAGTTCTTC.

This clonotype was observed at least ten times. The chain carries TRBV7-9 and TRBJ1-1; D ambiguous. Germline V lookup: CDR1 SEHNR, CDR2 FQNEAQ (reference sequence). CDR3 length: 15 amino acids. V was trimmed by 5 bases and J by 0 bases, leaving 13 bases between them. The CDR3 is CASSPSEGMNTEAFF. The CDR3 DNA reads TGTGCCAGCAGCCCCTCGGAAGGGATGAACACTGAAGCTTTCTTT.

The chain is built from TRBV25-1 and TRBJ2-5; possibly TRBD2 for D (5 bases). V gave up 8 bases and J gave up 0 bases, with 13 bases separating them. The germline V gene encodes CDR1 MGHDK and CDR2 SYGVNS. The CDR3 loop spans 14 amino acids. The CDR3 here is CASALWENQETQYF. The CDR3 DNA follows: TGTGCCAGCGCTCTGTGGGAGAACCAAGAGACCCAGTACTTC.

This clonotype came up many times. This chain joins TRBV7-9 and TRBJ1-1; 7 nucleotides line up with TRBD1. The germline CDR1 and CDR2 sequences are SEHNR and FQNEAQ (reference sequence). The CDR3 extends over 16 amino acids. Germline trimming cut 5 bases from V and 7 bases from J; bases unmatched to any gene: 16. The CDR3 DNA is TGTGCCAGCAGCCCGGCCCGAGGGGGCGTGATCAATGAAGCTTTCTTT. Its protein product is CASSPARGGVINEAFF.

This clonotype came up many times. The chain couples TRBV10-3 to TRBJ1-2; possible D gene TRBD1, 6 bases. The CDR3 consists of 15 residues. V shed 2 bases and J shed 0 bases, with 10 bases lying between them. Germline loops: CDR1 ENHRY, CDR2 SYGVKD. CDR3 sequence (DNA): TGTGCCATCAGTGAGAGGGACACGACTAACTATGGCTACACCTTC. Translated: CAISERDTTNYGYTF.

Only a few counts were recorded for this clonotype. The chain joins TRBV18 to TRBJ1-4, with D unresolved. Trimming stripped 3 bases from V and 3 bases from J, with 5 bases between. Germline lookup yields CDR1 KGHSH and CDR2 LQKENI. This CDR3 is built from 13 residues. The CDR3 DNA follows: TGTGCCAGCTCACCGTCCTCTAATGAAAAACTGTTTTTT. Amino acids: CASSPSSNEKLFF.

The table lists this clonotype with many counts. Written as DNA, the CDR3 is TGCGCCAGCAGCTTGGGGCGGCTAGCGGGAGCTAGCGGTGGCACAGATACGCAGTATTTT. Translating it yields CASSLGRLAGASGGTDTQYF. The rearrangement links TRBV5-1 to TRBJ2-3, with 10 nucleotides matching TRBD2. Germline CDR1 and CDR2: SGHRS and YFSETQ. J was trimmed by 1 base and V by 0 bases; bases with no gene match: 14. This CDR3 is built from 20 residues.

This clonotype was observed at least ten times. The CDR3 coding sequence is TGCGCCAGCAGCCAGGGGGCTGGAGGCTACGAGCAGTACTTC. It codes for CASSQGAGGYEQYF. The chain has TRBV4-3 and TRBJ2-7; TRBD1 is a possible D gene (6 bases). From germline, CDR1 is LGHNA and CDR2 YSLEER. V lost 3 bases and J lost 3, with 12 bases in between. This CDR3 contains 14 residues.

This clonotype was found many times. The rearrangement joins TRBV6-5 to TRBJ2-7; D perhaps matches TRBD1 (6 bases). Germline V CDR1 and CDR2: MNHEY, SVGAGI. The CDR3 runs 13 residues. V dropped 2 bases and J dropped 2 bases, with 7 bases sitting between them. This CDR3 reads CASSYRGTYEQYF. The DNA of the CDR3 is TGTGCCAGCAGTTACAGGGGGACCTACGAGCAGTACTTC.

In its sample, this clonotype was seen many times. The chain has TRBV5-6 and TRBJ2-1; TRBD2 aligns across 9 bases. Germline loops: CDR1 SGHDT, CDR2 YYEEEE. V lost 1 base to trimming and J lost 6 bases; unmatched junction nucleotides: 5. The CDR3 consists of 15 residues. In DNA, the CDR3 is TGTGCCAGCAGCTTGAATGGCGGGGGGGCCAATGAGCAGTTCTTC. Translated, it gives CASSLNGGGANEQFF.

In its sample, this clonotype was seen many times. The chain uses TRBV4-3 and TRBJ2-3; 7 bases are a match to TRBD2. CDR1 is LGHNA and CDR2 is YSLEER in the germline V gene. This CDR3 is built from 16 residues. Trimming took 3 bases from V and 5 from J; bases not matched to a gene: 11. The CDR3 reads CASSQAASGFLDTQYF. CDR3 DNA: TGCGCCAGCAGCCAGGCGGCTAGCGGTTTTTTAGATACGCAGTATTTT.